The table lists the clone carrying this T cell receptor beta chain with many counts. Its matching antigen is unknown. CDR3 length: 15 amino acids. The V and J ends lost 10 bases and 9 bases, in that order; junction bases with no gene match: 18. Per germline, CDR1 MDHEN and CDR2 SYDVKM. The sample originates from a study of T cells in Graves' hyperthyroidism and ophthalmopathy. Amplification of TCR beta CDR3 regions used RNA as the template. During a first-round RT-PCR of the TCR CDR3, the HTBI primer set was used. TCRdb re-called the multiplex PCR reads with MiXCR, one entry per CDR3 protein. The sample records approximately 590,000 distinct CDR3 sequences, approximately 14% being singletons. Points from the study as a whole: Appearing also in blood were most of the thyroid clonotypes expanded above 0.001.

The sequence was collected from a woman in her twenties or thirties with Graves' hyperthyroidism. The source material was blood. The rearrangement links TRBV28 to TRBJ1-5, with 7 positions matching TRBD1. Written as DNA, the CDR3 is TGTGCCAACGCCCCGATGGGACAGTTCTTTAGGCCCCAGCATTTT. It encodes CANAPMGQFFRPQHF.